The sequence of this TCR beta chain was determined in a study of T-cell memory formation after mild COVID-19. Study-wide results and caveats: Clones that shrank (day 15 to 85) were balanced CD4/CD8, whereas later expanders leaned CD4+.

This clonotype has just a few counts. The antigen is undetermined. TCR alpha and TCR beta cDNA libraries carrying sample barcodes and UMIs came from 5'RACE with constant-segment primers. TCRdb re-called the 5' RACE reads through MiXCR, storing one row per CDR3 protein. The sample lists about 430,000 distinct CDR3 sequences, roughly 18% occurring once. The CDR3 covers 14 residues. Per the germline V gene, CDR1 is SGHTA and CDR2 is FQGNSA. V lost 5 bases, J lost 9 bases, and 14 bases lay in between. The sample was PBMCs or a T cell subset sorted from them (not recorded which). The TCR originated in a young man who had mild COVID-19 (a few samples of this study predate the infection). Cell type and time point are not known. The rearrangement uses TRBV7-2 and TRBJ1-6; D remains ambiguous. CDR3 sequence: CASSPGSGGSPLHF. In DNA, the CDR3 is TGTGCCAGCAGCCCGGGGTCAGGAGGTTCACCCCTCCACTTT.